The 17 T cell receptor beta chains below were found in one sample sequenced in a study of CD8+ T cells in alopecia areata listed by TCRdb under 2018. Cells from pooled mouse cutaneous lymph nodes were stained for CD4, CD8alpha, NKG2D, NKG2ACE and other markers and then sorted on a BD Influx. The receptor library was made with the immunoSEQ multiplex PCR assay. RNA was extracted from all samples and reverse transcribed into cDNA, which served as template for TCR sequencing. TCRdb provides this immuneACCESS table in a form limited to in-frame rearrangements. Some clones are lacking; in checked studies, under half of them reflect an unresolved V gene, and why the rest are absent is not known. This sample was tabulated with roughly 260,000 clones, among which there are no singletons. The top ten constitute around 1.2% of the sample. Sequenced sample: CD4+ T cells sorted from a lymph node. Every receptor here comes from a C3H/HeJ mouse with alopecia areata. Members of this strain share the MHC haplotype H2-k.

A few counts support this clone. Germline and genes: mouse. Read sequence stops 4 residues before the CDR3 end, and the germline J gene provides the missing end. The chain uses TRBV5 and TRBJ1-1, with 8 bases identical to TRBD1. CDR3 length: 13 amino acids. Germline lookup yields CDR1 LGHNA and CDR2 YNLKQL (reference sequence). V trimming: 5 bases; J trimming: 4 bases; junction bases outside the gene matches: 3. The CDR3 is CASSADRATEVFF. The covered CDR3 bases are TGTGCCAGCAGCGCGGACAGGGCCACA.

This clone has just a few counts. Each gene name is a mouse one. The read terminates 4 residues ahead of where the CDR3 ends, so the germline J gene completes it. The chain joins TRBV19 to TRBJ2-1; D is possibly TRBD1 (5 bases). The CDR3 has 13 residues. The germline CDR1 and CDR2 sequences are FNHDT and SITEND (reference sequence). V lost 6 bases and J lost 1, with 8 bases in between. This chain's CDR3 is CASTDKNYAEQFF. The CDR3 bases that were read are TGTGCCAGCACGGACAAAAACTATGCT. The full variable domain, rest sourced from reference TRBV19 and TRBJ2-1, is GGIITQTPKFLIGQEGQKLTLKCQQNFNHDTMYWYRQDSGKGLRLIYYSITENDLQKGDLSEGYDASREKKSSFSLTVTSAQKNEMAVFLCASTDKNYAEQFFGPGTRLTVL.

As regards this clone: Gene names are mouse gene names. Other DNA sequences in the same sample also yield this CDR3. The CDR3 here is CASSIPGQNTGQLYF. The CDR3 DNA, read in part, is TGTGCCAGCAGTATACCCGGACAGAACACCGGG. This sequence joins TRBV19 and TRBJ2-2; TRBD1 is a possible D gene (6 bases). The read finishes 4 residues shy of the CDR3 end, and the germline J gene is used to complete it. The germline V gene has CDR1 FNHDT and CDR2 SITEND (reference sequence). The germline V and J ends were trimmed by 1 base and 2 bases, with 9 bases remaining between them. CDR3 size: 15 residues.

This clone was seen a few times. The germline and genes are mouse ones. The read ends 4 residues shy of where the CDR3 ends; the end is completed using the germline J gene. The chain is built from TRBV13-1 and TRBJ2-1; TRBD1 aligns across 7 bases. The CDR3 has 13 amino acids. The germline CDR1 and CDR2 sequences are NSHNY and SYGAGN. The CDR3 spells CASSGRDRAEQFF. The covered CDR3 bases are TGTGCCAGCAGTGGCCGGGACAGAGCT.

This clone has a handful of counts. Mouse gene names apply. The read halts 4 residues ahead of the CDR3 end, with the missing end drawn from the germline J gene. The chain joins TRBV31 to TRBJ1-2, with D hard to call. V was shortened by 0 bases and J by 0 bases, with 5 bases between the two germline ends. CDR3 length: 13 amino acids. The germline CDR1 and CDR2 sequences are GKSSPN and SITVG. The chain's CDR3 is CAWSLFPNSDYTF. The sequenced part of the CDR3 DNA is TGTGCCTGGAGTCTATTCCCAAACTCC.

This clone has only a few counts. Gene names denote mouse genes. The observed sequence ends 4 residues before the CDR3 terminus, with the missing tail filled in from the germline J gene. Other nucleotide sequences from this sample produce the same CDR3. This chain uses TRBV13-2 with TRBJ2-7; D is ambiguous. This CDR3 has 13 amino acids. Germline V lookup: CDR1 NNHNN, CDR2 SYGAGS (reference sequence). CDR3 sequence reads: CASGDADKYEQYF. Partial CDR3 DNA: TGTGCCAGCGGTGATGCCGACAAATAT.

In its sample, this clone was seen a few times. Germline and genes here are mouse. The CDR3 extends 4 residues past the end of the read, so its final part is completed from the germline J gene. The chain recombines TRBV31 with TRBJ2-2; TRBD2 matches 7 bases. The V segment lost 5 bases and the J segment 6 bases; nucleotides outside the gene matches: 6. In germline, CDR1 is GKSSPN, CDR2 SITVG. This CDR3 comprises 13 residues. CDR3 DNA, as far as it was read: TGTGCCTGGGGTGACTGGGTTCCCGGG. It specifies CAWGDWVPG. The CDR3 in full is CAWGDWVPGQLYF.

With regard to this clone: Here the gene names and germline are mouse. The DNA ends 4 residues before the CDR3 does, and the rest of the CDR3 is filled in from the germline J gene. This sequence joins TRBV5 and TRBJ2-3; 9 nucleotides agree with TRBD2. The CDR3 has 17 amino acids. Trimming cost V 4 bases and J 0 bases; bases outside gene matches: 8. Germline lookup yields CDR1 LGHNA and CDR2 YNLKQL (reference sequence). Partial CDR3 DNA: TGTGCCAGCAGCCCCCGGAACTGGGGGGCTAGTGCAGAA. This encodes CASSPRNWGASAE. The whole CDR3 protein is CASSPRNWGASAETLYF.

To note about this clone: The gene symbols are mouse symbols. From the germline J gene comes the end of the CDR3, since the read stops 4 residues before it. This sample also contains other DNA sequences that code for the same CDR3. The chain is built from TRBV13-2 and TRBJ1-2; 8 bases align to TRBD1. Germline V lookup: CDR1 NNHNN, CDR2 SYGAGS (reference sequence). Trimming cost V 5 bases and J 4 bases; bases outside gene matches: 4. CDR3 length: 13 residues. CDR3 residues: CASGDRGASDYTF. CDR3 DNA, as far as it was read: TGTGCCAGCGGCGACAGGGGAGCCTCC.

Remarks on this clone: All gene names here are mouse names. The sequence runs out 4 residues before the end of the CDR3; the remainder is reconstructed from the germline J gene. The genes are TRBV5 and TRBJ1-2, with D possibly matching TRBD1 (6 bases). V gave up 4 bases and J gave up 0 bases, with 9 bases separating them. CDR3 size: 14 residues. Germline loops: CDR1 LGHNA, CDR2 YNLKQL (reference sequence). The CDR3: CASSRGQSNSDYTF. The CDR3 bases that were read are TGTGCCAGCAGCCGCGGACAGTCAAACTCC.

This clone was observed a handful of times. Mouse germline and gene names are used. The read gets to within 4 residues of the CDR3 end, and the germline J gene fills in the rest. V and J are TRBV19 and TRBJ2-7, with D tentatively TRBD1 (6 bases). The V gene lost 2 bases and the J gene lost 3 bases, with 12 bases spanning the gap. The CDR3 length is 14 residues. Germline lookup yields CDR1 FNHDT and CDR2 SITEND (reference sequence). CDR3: CASSIPGTNYEQYF. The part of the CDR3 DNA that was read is TGTGCCAGCAGTATCCCCGGGACAAACTAT.

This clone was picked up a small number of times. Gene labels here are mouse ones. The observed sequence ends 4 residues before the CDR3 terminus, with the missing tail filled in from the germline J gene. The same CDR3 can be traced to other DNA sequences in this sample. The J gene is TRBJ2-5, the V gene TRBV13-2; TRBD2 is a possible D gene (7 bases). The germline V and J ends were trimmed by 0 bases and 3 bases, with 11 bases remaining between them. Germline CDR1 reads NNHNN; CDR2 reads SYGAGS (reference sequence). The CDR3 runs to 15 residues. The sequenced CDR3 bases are TGTGCCAGCGGTGATGCAAGGGGGGGACAAGAC. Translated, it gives CASGDARGGQD. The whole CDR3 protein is CASGDARGGQDTQYF.

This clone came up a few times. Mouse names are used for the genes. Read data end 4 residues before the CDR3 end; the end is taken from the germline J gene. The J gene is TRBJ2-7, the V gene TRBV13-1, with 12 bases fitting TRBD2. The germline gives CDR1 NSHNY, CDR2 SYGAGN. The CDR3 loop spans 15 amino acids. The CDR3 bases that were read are TGTGCCAGCAGTCCTCCCGGGACTGGGGGGTAT. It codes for CASSPPGTGGY. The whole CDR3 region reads CASSPPGTGGYEQYF.

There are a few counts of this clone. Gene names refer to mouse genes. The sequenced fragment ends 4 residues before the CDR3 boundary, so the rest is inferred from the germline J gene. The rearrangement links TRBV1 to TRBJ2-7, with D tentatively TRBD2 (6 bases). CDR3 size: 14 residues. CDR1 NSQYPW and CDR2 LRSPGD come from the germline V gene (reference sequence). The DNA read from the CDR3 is TGCACCTGCAGTGCAGGGGGCTGGGGTTAT. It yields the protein CTCSAGGWGY. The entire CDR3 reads CTCSAGGWGYEQYF.

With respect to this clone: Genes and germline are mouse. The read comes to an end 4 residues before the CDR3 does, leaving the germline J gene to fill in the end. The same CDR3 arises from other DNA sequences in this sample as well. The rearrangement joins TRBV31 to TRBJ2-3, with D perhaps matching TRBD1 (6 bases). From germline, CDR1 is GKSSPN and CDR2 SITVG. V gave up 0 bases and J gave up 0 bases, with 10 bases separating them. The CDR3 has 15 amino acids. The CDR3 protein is CAWSLGTPSAETLYF. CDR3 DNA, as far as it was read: TGTGCCTGGAGTCTAGGGACACCTAGTGCAGAA.

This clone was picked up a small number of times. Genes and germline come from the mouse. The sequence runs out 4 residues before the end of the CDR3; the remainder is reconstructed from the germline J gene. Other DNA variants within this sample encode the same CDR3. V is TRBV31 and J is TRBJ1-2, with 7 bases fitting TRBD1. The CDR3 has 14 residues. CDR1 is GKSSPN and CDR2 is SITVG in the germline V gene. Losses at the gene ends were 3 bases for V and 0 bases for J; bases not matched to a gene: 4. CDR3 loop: CAWSLDRANSDYTF. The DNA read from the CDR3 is TGTGCCTGGAGCCTAGACAGGGCAAACTCC.

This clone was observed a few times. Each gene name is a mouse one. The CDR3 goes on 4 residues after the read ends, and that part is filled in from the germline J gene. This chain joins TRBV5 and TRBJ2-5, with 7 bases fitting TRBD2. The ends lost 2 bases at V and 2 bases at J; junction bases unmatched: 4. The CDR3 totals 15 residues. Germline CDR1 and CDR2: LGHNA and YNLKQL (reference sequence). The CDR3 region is CASSQTGATQDTQYF. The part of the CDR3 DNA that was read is TGTGCCAGCAGCCAAACTGGGGCAACCCAAGAC.